Listed here is a single T cell receptor (beta chain). What it recognizes is unknown. The data are from a study of beta chain features in type 1 diabetes. Study-wide context: The study examined about 100,000,000 sorted cells across all samples.

The investigators reverse transcribed all of the isolated RNA, so they sequenced expressed TCRB transcripts. Sequencing used immunoSEQ multiplex PCR; TCRdb keeps in-frame clones, though not all of them. The table has just over 600,000 clones, around a sixth seen once. Study observations and caveats: Patients showed naive, central memory and Treg TCRB repertoires that appeared more similar than those of healthy donors. Type 1 diabetes patients showed fewer insertions and more deletions at VDJ junctions. The question of HLA type influencing TCRB rearrangement was one that remained unresolved here.

This CDR3 comprises 13 residues. Germline V CDR1 and CDR2: SQVTM, ANQGSEA. Between the trimmed V and J ends, which lost 4 bases and 1 base, there was a span of 7 bases. This receptor was taken from a man aged 18 to 30 in good health. This chain links TRBV29-1 with TRBJ2-2; D may be TRBD2 (5 bases). Sequencing input: naive CD4+ T cells from blood. CDR3 sequence reads: CSVGRENTGELFF. In DNA form, the CDR3 reads TGCAGCGTTGGCCGGGAGAACACCGGGGAGCTGTTTTTT.